The 8 T cell receptor beta chains below come from one sample, sequenced in a study of Ad26.COV2.S vaccination and SARS-CoV-2 variants. Stated treatment: approximately 18 received Ad26.COV2.S at low or high dose, single or two shots; about 5 received placebo; per-sample allocation not given. Sampling happened 63 days after the first vaccine or placebo injection. The data were produced by immunoSEQ multiplex PCR, yet TCRdb's version contains in-frame clones alone and is incomplete. This sample carries about 680,000 clones, 70% to 90% of them seen once, and the ten largest clones take about 1.5%. The sequencing here drew on peripheral blood, taken in a trial of Ad26.COV2.S vaccine versus placebo. The receptors shown here come from a person between 18 and 65 years old who received the Ad26.COV2.S COVID-19 vaccine or a placebo.

This chain joins TRBV19 and TRBJ1-6; unclear D gene. V dropped 0 bases and J dropped 1 base, with 10 bases sitting between them. This CDR3 has 17 amino acids. Germline CDR1 LNHDA, CDR2 SQIVND (reference sequence). The CDR3 bases are TGTGCCAGTAGTATAGACCCCGGAGGGTCCTATAATTCACCCCTCCACTTT. This translates into CASSIDPGGSYNSPLHF.

The chain uses TRBV6-2 or TRBV6-3 and TRBJ1-6, with 8 bases matching TRBD1. V trimming: 2 bases; J trimming: 9 bases; junction bases outside the gene matches: 15. The CDR3 has 18 residues. CDR1 and CDR2 from the germline V gene are MNHEY and SVGEGT. CDR3 nucleotide sequence: TGTGCCAGCAGTTACCCCACCGAAGACAGGGGATGGGCTTCACCCCTCCACTTT. The encoded protein is CASSYPTEDRGWASPLHF.

This chain links TRBV7-2 with TRBJ1-2; 7 nucleotides agree with TRBD1. Germline loops: CDR1 SGHTA, CDR2 FQGNSA. Germline trimming cut 5 bases from V and 4 bases from J; bases unmatched to any gene: 10. The CDR3 is 15 amino acids. CDR3: CASSITSGGSYGYTF. In DNA, the CDR3 is TGTGCCAGCAGCATTACTTCAGGGGGAAGCTATGGCTACACCTTC.

The chain uses TRBV9 and TRBJ2-5; possibly TRBD1 or TRBD2 for D (5 bases each). This CDR3 has 15 amino acids. V dropped 4 bases and J dropped 2 bases, with 15 bases sitting between them. In germline, CDR1 is SGDLS, CDR2 YYNGEE. CDR3 protein: CASSSGAGLQETQYF. CDR3 coding DNA: TGTGCCAGCAGCTCCGGGGCGGGCCTACAAGAGACCCAGTACTTC.

This sequence joins TRBV11-2 and TRBJ2-1, with D possibly matching TRBD2 (6 bases). Germline CDR1 and CDR2: SGHAT and FQNNGV. The V end was cut by 1 base, the J end by 5 bases, with 21 bases between. This CDR3 contains 18 residues. CDR3 protein: CASSLAMGGLKGHNEQFF. The CDR3 DNA reads as TGTGCCAGCAGCTTAGCTATGGGGGGTCTGAAGGGACACAATGAGCAGTTCTTC.

This chain connects TRBV27 to TRBJ2-7, with 14 positions matching TRBD2. CDR1 MNHEY and CDR2 SMNVEV come from the germline V gene (reference sequence). V gave up 6 bases and J gave up 3 bases; unmatched junction bases: 7. This CDR3 is built from 16 residues. The DNA of the CDR3 is TGTGCCAGCAGGTGGACTAGCGGGGGGAGCTTCTACGAGCAGTACTTC. Translated: CASRWTSGGSFYEQYF.

The J gene is TRBJ1-6, the V gene TRBV27, with 10 bases identical to TRBD1. The CDR3 runs 15 residues. V trimming: 4 bases; J trimming: 10 bases; junction bases outside the gene matches: 7. Germline values: CDR1 MNHEY, CDR2 SMNVEV (reference sequence). CDR3 nucleotides: TGTGCCAGCAGTTCCCCGGGACAGGGGTTCTCACCCCTCCACTTT. As protein: CASSSPGQGFSPLHF.

The rearrangement joins TRBV19 to TRBJ2-1, with TRBD2 matching over 13 bases. Germline loops: CDR1 LNHDA, CDR2 SQIVND (reference sequence). The CDR3 totals 15 residues. V lost 5 bases, J lost 10 bases, and 8 bases stayed unmatched. In nucleotides, the CDR3 is TGTGCCAGTAGTCAAACTAGCGGGGGGGCTAGGGAGCAGTTCTTC. Protein product: CASSQTSGGAREQFF.